These 5 T cell receptor beta chains came from one sample sequenced in a study of blood T cell repertoires in COVID-19. The assay was immunoSEQ multiplex PCR, and TCRdb's table has in-frame clones only and misses some. The sample consists of 70,000 or so clones, approximately 83% of them appearing once. Sequenced material: peripheral blood. The source of these receptors is a man in his forties with COVID-19, enrolled during active disease.

CDR3 in DNA: TGTGCCAGAAAGGGGGGGCCTGAGACCCAGTACTTC. It yields the protein CARKGGPETQYF. The chain employs TRBV5-3 and TRBJ2-5; a weak D match, TRBD2 (7 bases). TRBV5-3 is an ORF; its function is uncertain. CDR3 length: 12 residues. The V end was cut by 6 bases, the J end by 5 bases, with 11 bases between.

This chain uses TRBV7-2 with TRBJ1-6, with D tentatively TRBD1 (5 bases). The V end lost 1 base, the J end lost 8 bases, and 12 bases lay between the germline ends. The CDR3 has 15 residues. Per the germline V gene, CDR1 is SGHTA and CDR2 is FQGNSA. The CDR3 protein is CASSLVAGVDSPLHF. DNA of the CDR3: TGTGCCAGCAGCTTAGTAGCGGGGGTGGATTCACCCCTCCACTTT.

This rearrangement joins TRBV3-1 (or the pseudogene TRBV3-2) to TRBJ2-3; no firm D call. Looked up from germline, CDR1 is LGHDT and CDR2 is YNNKEL (reference sequence). The CDR3 sequence is 13 residues long. Trimming took off 9 bases at V and 0 bases at J, with 10 bases between the two ends. The CDR3 bases are TGTGCCAGTGTAGCAGCTAGCACAGATACGCAGTATTTT. This codes for CASVAASTDTQYF.

The J gene is TRBJ2-3, the V gene TRBV3-1 (or the pseudogene TRBV3-2), with TRBD2 matching over 8 bases. With V trimmed by 7 bases and J by 3 bases, 9 bases remained unmatched. The CDR3 has 15 amino acids. Germline V gene sequence: CDR1 LGHDT, CDR2 YNNKEL (reference sequence). CDR3 bases: TGTGCCAGCAAACCCGGGGGGGCCGCGACAGATACGCAGTATTTT. Translating it yields CASKPGGAATDTQYF.

In its sample, this clone was seen once. The chain's CDR3 is CASSGLAGTDTQYF. The CDR3 coding sequence is TGTGCCAGCAGTGGACTAGCGGGCACAGATACGCAGTATTTT. V gene TRBV25-1 combines with J gene TRBJ2-3, with 9 bases identical to TRBD2. Germline V gene sequence: CDR1 MGHDK, CDR2 SYGVNS. The CDR3 consists of 14 residues. Germline trimming cut 4 bases from V and 1 base from J; bases unmatched to any gene: 0. Complete variable domain (other parts from reference TRBV25-1 and TRBJ2-3): EADIYQTPRYLVIGTGKKITLECSQTMGHDKMYWYQQDPGMELHLIHYSYGVNSTEKGDLSSESTVSRIRTEHFPLTLESARPSHTSQYLCASSGLAGTDTQYFGPGTRLTVL.